A single sample gave rise to the 21 T cell receptor beta chains below, sequenced in a study of identifying expanded T cells in peripheral blood. Sequencing used immunoSEQ multiplex PCR; TCRdb keeps in-frame clones, though not all of them. The sample contains tens of thousands of clones, 84% of which appear only once. Sequencing used blood. These receptors all come from a person aged 18 to 69 in good health.

The chain joins TRBV27 to TRBJ2-1; weak D call: TRBD1 (6 bases). The V and J ends lost 10 bases and 4 bases respectively, with 11 bases between them. CDR1 MNHEY and CDR2 SMNVEV come from the germline V gene (reference sequence). The CDR3 runs to 12 residues. Written as DNA, the CDR3 is TGTGCCACACGACAGGATTACAATGAGCAGTTCTTC. Protein product: CATRQDYNEQFF.

The genes are TRBV7-2 and TRBJ1-5; 8 positions match TRBD1. Germline V gene lookup returns CDR1 SGHTA and CDR2 FQGNSA. The CDR3 totals 17 residues. J gave up 3 bases and V 0 bases, and 7 bases lay outside the gene matches. CDR3 DNA sequence: TGTGCCAGCAGCTTAGCGGACAGGGAAAATAACAATCAGCCCCAGCATTTT. It codes for CASSLADRENNNQPQHF.

This clone was observed once. The chain links TRBV18 to TRBJ1-1, with D unresolved. Per germline, CDR1 KGHSH and CDR2 LQKENI. This CDR3 has 15 amino acids. V was trimmed by 3 bases and J by 0 bases, leaving 11 bases between them. CDR3 region: CASSPRAGVNTEAFF. In nucleotides, the CDR3 is TGTGCCAGCTCACCTAGAGCAGGAGTGAACACTGAAGCTTTCTTT. The whole variable domain, remainder taken from reference TRBV18 and TRBJ1-1, is NAGVMQNPRHLVRRRGQEARLRCSPMKGHSHVYWYRQLPEEGLKFMVYLQKENIIDESGMPKERFSAEFPKEGPSILRIQQVVRGDSAAYFCASSPRAGVNTEAFFGQGTRLTVV.

This CDR3 is CASSGSGTDTQYF. The CDR3 nucleotides are TGTGCCAGCAGCGGGTCCGGCACAGATACGCAGTATTTT. This chain uses TRBV9 with TRBJ2-3, with no clear D. CDR1 and CDR2 from the germline V gene are SGDLS and YYNGEE. CDR3 length: 13 amino acids. The V and J ends lost 3 bases and 1 base respectively, with 6 bases between them.

The chain couples TRBV6-8 to TRBJ1-4, with a weak D call TRBD1 (5 bases). This CDR3 comprises 14 residues. Germline loops: CDR1 MNHGY, CDR2 SAAAGT. Trimming removed 7 bases at V and 8 bases at J, with 17 bases between. The CDR3 region is CASIAGGSREKLFF. The CDR3 DNA reads TGTGCCAGCATCGCGGGGGGGTCCCGCGAAAAACTGTTTTTT.

CDR3 sequence (DNA): TGTGCCAGCAGCTTAGTTGCAGGGACCGGACCGATGAACACTGAAGCTTTCTTT. As protein: CASSLVAGTGPMNTEAFF. The rearrangement links TRBV7-9 to TRBJ1-1; D perhaps matches TRBD1 (5 bases). The V end lost 1 base, the J end lost 0 bases, and 18 bases lay between the germline ends. Germline V CDR1 and CDR2: SEHNR, FQNEAQ (reference sequence). The CDR3 length is 18 residues.

The chain combines TRBV9 with TRBJ2-2; maybe TRBD1 (6 bases). CDR3 size: 15 residues. Germline V CDR1 and CDR2: SGDLS, YYNGEE. Trimming removed 0 bases from V and 4 bases from J, with 10 bases in between. The CDR3 DNA reads TGTGCCAGCAGCGTAGATTCCAGGGGCACCGGGGAGCTGTTTTTT. This translates into CASSVDSRGTGELFF. Using reference TRBV9 and TRBJ2-2 for the parts outside the CDR3, the full variable domain is DSGVTQTPKHLITATGQRVTLRCSPRSGDLSVYWYQQSLDQGLQFLIQYYNGEERAKGNILERFSAQQFPDLHSELNLSSLELGDSALYFCASSVDSRGTGELFFGEGSRLTVL.

This sequence joins TRBV30 and TRBJ2-7, with D perhaps matching TRBD1 or TRBD2 (5 bases each). V was cut by 1 base and J by 9 bases, with 13 bases left in between. Germline V lookup: CDR1 GTSNPN, CDR2 SVGIG (reference sequence). The CDR3 runs to 12 residues. This CDR3 reads CAWSAGDARQYF. In DNA, the CDR3 is TGTGCCTGGAGTGCCGGGGACGCGAGGCAGTACTTC.

This clone was recorded a few times. The gene calls are TRBV5-1 and TRBJ1-3, with no clear D. Deletions cut 0 bases from V and 0 bases from J, with 10 bases between. The CDR3 has 16 amino acids. Germline loops: CDR1 SGHRS, CDR2 YFSETQ. The CDR3 is CASSLAGRLSGNTIYF. Here the CDR3 DNA reads TGCGCCAGCAGCTTGGCCGGACGGCTCTCTGGAAACACCATATATTTT.

Details on this clone: Other nucleotide sequences from this sample produce the same CDR3. CDR3 nucleotide sequence: TGCAGCGCCGGGGCGGACTACGAGCAGTACTTC. Its protein is CSAGADYEQYF. The rearrangement links TRBV29-1 to TRBJ2-7; the D gene could be TRBD1 or TRBD2 (5 bases each). V lost 7 bases to trimming and J lost 3 bases, with 10 bases between them. The CDR3 spans 11 residues. Germline loops: CDR1 SQVTM, CDR2 ANQGSEA.

This clone was counted at least ten times. This sequence joins TRBV4-1 and TRBJ1-2; D might be TRBD1 (5 bases). Germline-derived CDR1 and CDR2 are MGHRA and YSYEKL. CDR3 length: 18 residues. V lost 1 base to trimming and J lost 5 bases, with 23 bases between them. CDR3 protein: CASSQVLLDDRGLYGYTF. The CDR3 bases are TGCGCCAGCAGCCAAGTACTGCTCGACGACAGAGGACTATATGGCTACACCTTC.

This chain uses TRBV19 with TRBJ2-1; 13 nucleotides align to TRBD2. The CDR3 has 16 residues. The germline CDR1 and CDR2 sequences are LNHDA and SQIVND (reference sequence). J gave up 4 bases and V 3 bases, and 3 bases lay outside the gene matches. CDR3 in amino acids: CASSIAGLAGYNEQFF. The DNA for the CDR3 is TGTGCCAGTAGTATCGCGGGACTAGCGGGGTACAATGAGCAGTTCTTC.

The chain combines TRBV5-1 with TRBJ2-5, with D tentatively TRBD2 (5 bases). Germline V gene lookup returns CDR1 SGHRS and CDR2 YFSETQ. Trimming left V 2 bases short and J 5 bases short, with 16 bases between. This CDR3 comprises 15 residues. The CDR3: CASSFGGLRGETQYF. The DNA of the CDR3 is TGCGCCAGCAGCTTTGGTGGACTCCGAGGGGAGACCCAGTACTTC.

V is TRBV30 and J is TRBJ2-1; D unclear. The CDR3 is 12 residues long. The germline gives CDR1 GTSNPN, CDR2 SVGIG (reference sequence). Trimming cost V 0 bases and J 5 bases, with 5 bases left between them. CDR3 region: CAWSVNDNEQFF. Written as DNA, the CDR3 is TGTGCCTGGAGTGTAAATGACAATGAGCAGTTCTTC.

The V gene is TRBV28, the J gene TRBJ2-6; no reliable D call. The V end was cut by 5 bases, the J end by 4 bases, with 18 bases between. The CDR3 is made up of 17 amino acids. Per the germline V gene, CDR1 is MDHEN and CDR2 is SYDVKM. CDR3 in amino acids: CASSPQSGLAGANVLTF. The CDR3 DNA reads TGTGCCAGCAGTCCCCAATCCGGATTGGCAGGGGCCAACGTCCTGACTTTC.

The J gene is TRBJ2-2, the V gene TRBV5-1, with 9 bases that match TRBD2. V lost 0 bases, J lost 0 bases, and 3 bases stayed unmatched. The CDR3 has 17 amino acids. Germline values: CDR1 SGHRS, CDR2 YFSETQ. The CDR3 protein is CASSLGSSGANTGELFF. CDR3 nucleotide sequence: TGCGCCAGCAGCTTGGGCTCTAGCGGGGCGAACACCGGGGAGCTGTTTTTT.

The chain has TRBV29-1 and TRBJ2-1; the match to TRBD2 covers 16 bases. V lost 4 bases and J lost 4; bases outside the gene matches: 7. Germline values: CDR1 SQVTM, CDR2 ANQGSEA. The CDR3 runs to 17 residues. CDR3 loop: CSVAGLAGGPSYNEQFF. CDR3 in DNA: TGCAGCGTTGCGGGACTAGCGGGAGGGCCTTCTTACAATGAGCAGTTCTTC.

This rearrangement joins TRBV7-9 to TRBJ2-1, with 9 bases lining up with TRBD2. V lost 2 bases to trimming and J lost 3 bases; unmatched junction nucleotides: 5. The germline V gene has CDR1 SEHNR and CDR2 FQNEAQ (reference sequence). The CDR3 has 16 amino acids. Here the CDR3 reads CASSLLVAGDYNEQFF. The CDR3 DNA follows: TGTGCCAGCAGCTTACTCGTAGCGGGAGACTACAATGAGCAGTTCTTC.

J is TRBJ2-1 and V is TRBV4-1; TRBD2 is a possible D gene (6 bases). Per germline, CDR1 MGHRA and CDR2 YSYEKL. V was cut by 0 bases and J by 7 bases, with 16 bases left in between. The CDR3 spans 16 residues. The CDR3 here is CASSQDWIAASNEQFF. In nucleotides, the CDR3 is TGCGCCAGCAGCCAAGATTGGATAGCGGCATCAAATGAGCAGTTCTTC.

The CDR3 loop reads CASSPSVVGNYGYTF. CDR3 bases: TGTGCCAGCTCACCTTCCGTAGTGGGTAACTATGGCTACACCTTC. The chain couples TRBV18 to TRBJ1-2; no reliable D call. Deletions cut 3 bases from V and 1 base from J, with 12 bases between. This CDR3 contains 15 residues. The germline gives CDR1 KGHSH, CDR2 LQKENI.

The V gene is TRBV19, the J gene TRBJ1-5; the match to TRBD1 covers 8 bases. Trimming took 5 bases from V and 0 from J; bases not matched to a gene: 18. The germline V gene encodes CDR1 LNHDA and CDR2 SQIVND (reference sequence). CDR3 length equals 20 residues. The CDR3 nucleotides are TGTGCCAGTAGTCCTCTCCTAGGGGGACAGGCGCTGTATAGCAATCAGCCCCAGCATTTT. It codes for CASSPLLGGQALYSNQPQHF.